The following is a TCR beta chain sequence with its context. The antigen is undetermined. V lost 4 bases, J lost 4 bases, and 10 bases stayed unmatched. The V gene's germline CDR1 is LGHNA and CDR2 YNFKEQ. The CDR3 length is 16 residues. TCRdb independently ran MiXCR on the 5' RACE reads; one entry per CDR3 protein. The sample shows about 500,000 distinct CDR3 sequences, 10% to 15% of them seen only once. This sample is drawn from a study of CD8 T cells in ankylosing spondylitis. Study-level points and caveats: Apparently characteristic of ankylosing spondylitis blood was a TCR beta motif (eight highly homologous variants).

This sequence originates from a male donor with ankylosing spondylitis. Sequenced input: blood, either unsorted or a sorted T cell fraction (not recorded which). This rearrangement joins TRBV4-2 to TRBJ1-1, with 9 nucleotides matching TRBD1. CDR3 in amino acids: CASSLGPGQGGTEAFF. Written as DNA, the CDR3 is TGTGCCAGCAGCCTTGGTCCGGGACAGGGTGGCACTGAAGCTTTCTTT.